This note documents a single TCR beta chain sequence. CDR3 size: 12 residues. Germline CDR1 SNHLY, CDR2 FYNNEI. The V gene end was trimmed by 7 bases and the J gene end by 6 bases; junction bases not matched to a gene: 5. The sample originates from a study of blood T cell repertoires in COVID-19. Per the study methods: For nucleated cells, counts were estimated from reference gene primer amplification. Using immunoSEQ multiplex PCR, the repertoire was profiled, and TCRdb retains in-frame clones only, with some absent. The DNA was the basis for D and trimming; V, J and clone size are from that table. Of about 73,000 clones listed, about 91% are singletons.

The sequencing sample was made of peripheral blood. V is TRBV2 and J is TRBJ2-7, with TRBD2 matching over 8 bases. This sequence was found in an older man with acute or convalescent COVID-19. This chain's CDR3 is CASNGGGVEQYF. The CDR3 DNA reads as TGTGCCAGCAACGGGGGGGGCGTCGAGCAGTACTTC.